This T cell receptor beta chain derives from a study of T-cell memory formation after mild COVID-19. TCRdb independently ran MiXCR on the 5' RACE reads; one entry per CDR3 protein. The data contain about 470,000 distinct CDR3 sequences, roughly 25% of them singletons. Germline V gene sequence: CDR1 SGHTA, CDR2 FQGNSA. The CDR3 extends over 14 amino acids. V was cut by 1 base and J by 5 bases, with 10 bases left in between. This clonotype originated in an adult woman who had mild COVID-19 (a few samples of this study predate the infection). Cell type and time point are not known. The J gene is TRBJ2-3, the V gene TRBV7-2; D not certain. The specimen was PBMCs or a T cell subset sorted from them (not recorded which). Here the CDR3 reads CASSLVLKQDTQYF. CDR3 sequence (DNA): TGTGCCAGCAGCTTAGTATTGAAGCAAGATACGCAGTATTTT. Variable domain in full (rest from reference TRBV7-2 and TRBJ2-3): GAGVSQSPSNKVTEKGKDVELRCDPISGHTALYWYRQSLGQGLEFLIYFQGNSAPDKSGLPSDRFSAERTGGSVSTLTIQRTQQEDSAVYLCASSLVLKQDTQYFGPGTRLTVL.